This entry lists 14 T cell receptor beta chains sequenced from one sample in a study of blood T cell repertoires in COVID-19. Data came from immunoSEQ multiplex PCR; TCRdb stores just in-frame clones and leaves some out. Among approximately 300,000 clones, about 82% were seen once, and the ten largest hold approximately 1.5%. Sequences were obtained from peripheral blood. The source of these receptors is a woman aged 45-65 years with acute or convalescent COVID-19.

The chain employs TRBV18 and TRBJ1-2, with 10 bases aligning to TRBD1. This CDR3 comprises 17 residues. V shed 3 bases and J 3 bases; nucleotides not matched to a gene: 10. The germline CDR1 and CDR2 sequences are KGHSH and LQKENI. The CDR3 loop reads CASSPNAGTGAHYGYTF. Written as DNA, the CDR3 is TGTGCCAGCTCACCTAACGCCGGGACAGGGGCCCACTATGGCTACACCTTC.

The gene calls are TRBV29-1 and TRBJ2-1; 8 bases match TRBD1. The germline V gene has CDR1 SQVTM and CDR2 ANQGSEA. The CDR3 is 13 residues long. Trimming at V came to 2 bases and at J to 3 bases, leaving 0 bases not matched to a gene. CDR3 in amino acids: CSVETGGYNEQFF. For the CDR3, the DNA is TGCAGCGTTGAAACAGGGGGCTACAATGAGCAGTTCTTC.

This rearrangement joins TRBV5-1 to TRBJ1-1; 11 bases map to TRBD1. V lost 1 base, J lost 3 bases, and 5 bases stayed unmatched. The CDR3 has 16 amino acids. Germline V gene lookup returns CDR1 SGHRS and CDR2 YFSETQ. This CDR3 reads CASSLRTGGRDTEAFF. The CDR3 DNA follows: TGCGCCAGCAGCTTGAGGACAGGGGGCCGGGACACTGAAGCTTTCTTT.

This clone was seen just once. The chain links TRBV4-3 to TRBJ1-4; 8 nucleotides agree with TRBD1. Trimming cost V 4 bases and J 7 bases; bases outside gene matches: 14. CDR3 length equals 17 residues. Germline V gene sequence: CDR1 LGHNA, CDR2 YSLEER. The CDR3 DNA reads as TGCGCCAGCAGCCGCCGACAGGGGCCGGTTGATTTTGAAAAACTGTTTTTT. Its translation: CASSRRQGPVDFEKLFF.

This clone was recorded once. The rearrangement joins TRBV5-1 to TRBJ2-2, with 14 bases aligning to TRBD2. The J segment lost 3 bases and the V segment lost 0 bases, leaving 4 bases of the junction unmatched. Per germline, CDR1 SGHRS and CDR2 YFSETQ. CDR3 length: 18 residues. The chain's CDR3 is CASSLETSGRAYTGELFF. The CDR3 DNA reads TGCGCCAGCAGCTTGGAGACTAGCGGGAGGGCCTACACCGGGGAGCTGTTTTTT.

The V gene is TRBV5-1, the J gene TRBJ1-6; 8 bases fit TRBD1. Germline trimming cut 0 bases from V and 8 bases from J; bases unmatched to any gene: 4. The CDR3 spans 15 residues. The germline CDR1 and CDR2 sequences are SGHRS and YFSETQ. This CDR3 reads CASSLEWGQDSPLHF. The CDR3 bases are TGCGCCAGCAGCTTGGAATGGGGACAGGATTCACCCCTCCACTTT.

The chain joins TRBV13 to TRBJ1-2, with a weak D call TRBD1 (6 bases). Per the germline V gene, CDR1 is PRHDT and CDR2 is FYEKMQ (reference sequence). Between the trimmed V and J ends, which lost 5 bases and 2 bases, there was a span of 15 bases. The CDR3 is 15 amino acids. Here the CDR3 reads CASSLRDTLNYGYTF. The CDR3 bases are TGTGCCAGCAGCCTTAGGGACACCCTGAACTATGGCTACACCTTC.

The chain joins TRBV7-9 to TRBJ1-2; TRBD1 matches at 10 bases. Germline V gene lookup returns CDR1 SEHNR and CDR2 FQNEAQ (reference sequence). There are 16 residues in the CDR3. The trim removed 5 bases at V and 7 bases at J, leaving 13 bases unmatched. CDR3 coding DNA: TGTGCCAGCAGCAAATGGACAGGGGGAAGCTTGGGTGGCTACACCTTC. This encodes CASSKWTGGSLGGYTF.

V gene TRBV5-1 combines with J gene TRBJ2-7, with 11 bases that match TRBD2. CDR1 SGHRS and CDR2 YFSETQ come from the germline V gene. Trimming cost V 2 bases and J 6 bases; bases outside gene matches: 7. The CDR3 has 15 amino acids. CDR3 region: CASSLTSGSTGEQYF. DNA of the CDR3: TGCGCCAGCAGCTTAACTAGCGGGAGTACGGGCGAGCAGTACTTC.

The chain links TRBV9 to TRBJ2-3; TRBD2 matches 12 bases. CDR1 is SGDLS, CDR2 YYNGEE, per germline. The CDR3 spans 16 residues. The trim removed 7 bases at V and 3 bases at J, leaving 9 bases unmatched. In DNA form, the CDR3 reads TGTGCCAGCGATTCTGGACTAGCGGGACTGACAGATACGCAGTATTTT. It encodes CASDSGLAGLTDTQYF.

CDR3 in DNA: TGCGCCAGCAGCTTCTTCCCGGGGACAGGAGTCACAGATACGCAGTATTTT. It specifies CASSFFPGTGVTDTQYF. The chain combines TRBV5-1 with TRBJ2-3; 8 bases agree with TRBD1. This CDR3 region has 17 residues. The junction had 10 bases not matched to a gene; V was cut back by 2 bases and J by 2 bases. Germline CDR1 reads SGHRS; CDR2 reads YFSETQ.

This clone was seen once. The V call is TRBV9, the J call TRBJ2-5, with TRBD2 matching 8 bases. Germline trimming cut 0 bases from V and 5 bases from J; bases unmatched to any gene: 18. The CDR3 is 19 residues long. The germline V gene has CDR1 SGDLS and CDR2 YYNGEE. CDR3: CASSVGGFWSGSGDETQYF. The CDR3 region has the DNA TGTGCCAGCAGCGTAGGTGGTTTTTGGAGCGGGAGTGGGGATGAGACCCAGTACTTC. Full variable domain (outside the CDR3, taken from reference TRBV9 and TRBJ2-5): DSGVTQTPKHLITATGQRVTLRCSPRSGDLSVYWYQQSLDQGLQFLIQYYNGEERAKGNILERFSAQQFPDLHSELNLSSLELGDSALYFCASSVGGFWSGSGDETQYFGPGTRLLVL.

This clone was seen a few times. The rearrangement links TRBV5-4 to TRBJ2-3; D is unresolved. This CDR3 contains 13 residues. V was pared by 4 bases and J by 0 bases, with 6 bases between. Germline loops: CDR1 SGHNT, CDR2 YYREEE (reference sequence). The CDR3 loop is CASSQTSTDTQYF. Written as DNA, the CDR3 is TGTGCCAGCAGCCAAACTAGCACAGATACGCAGTATTTT.

The CDR3 DNA follows: TGTGCCAGCAGCTTGGCCCCGAGACAGGGGTGGGAGACCCAGTACTTC. As protein: CASSLAPRQGWETQYF. V and J are TRBV5-4 and TRBJ2-5, with TRBD1 matching over 8 bases. CDR1 is SGHNT and CDR2 is YYREEE in the germline V gene (reference sequence). V shed 0 bases, J shed 5 bases, and the junction held 9 bases outside the gene matches. This CDR3 has 16 amino acids.